This TCR beta chain emerged from a study of Tregs in tolerant kidney transplant recipients. Unstimulated regulatory T cells (CD4+CD25+CD127-), CD4+CD25- non-regulatory cells, CD4 and CD8 cells were FACS-sorted from thawed PBMCs. Turning to this clone: Its antigen is unknown. The sequence runs out 3 residues before the end of the CDR3; the remainder is reconstructed from the germline J gene.

The method was immunoSEQ multiplex PCR; TCRdb's version includes in-frame clones alone and lacks a portion of them. The listing records 50,000 or so clones. The CDR3 runs 16 residues. In germline, CDR1 is MNHNS, CDR2 SASEGT. The V and J ends lost 2 bases and 8 bases respectively, with 18 bases between them. Notes on the study in general: Donor-specific Treg expansion exceeded global Treg expansion in tolerant patients, suggesting antigen drive. For some patients, primers changed over time, blocking nucleotide-level comparison. Expanding Tregs on activated donor B cells appeared to best identify donor-specific TCRbeta clones.

Specimen: CD4+ T cells from blood, collected before the transplant. This chain links TRBV6-1 with TRBJ1-4; tentative D call: TRBD1 (6 bases). This clonotype originated in a human donor who received a combined kidney and bone marrow transplant. The CDR3 reads CASSEPPQGGREKLFF. CDR3 DNA (partial): TGTGCCAGCAGTGAACCCCCACAGGGTGGGAGGGAAAAA.